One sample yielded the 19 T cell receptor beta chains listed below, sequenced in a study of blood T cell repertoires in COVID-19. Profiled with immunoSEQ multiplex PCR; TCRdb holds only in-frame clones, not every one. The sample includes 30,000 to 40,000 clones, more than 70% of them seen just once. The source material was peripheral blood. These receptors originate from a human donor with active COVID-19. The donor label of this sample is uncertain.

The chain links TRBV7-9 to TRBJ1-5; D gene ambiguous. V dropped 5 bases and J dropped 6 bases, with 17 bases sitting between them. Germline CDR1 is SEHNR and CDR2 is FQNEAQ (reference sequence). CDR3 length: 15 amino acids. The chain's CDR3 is CASSPDGEPGQPQHF. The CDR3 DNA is TGTGCCAGCAGCCCCGATGGGGAGCCAGGTCAGCCCCAGCATTTT.

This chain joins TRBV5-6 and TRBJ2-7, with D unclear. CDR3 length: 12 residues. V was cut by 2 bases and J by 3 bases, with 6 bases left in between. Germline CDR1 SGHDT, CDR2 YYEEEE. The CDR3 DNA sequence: TGTGCCAGCAGCTTCTCAGACTACGAGCAGTACTTC. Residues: CASSFSDYEQYF.

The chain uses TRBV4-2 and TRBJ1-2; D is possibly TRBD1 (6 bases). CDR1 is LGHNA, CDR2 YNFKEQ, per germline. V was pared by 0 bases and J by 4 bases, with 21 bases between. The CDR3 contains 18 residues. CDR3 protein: CASSQDPTITGRVYGYTF. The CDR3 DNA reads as TGTGCCAGCAGCCAAGATCCCACCATAACAGGGCGCGTCTATGGCTACACCTTC.

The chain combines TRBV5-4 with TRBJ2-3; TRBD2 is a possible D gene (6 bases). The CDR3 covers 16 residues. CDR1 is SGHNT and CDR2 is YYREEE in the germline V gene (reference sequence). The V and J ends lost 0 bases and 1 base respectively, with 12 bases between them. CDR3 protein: CASSLGLVPGTDTQYF. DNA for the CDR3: TGTGCCAGCAGCTTGGGACTAGTACCGGGCACAGATACGCAGTATTTT.

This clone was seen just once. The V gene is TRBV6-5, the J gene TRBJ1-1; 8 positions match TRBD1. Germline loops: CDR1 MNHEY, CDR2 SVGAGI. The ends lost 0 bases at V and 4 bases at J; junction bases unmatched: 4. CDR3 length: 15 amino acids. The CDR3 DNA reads TGTGCCAGCAGTTACTCTTCAGGGGGCATCACTGAAGCTTTCTTT. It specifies CASSYSSGGITEAFF.

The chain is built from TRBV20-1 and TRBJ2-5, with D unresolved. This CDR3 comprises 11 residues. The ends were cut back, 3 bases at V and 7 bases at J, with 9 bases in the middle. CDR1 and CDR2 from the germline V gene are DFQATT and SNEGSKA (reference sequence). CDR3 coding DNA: TGCAGTGCTAGCGATACGAGGACCCAGTACTTC. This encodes CSASDTRTQYF.

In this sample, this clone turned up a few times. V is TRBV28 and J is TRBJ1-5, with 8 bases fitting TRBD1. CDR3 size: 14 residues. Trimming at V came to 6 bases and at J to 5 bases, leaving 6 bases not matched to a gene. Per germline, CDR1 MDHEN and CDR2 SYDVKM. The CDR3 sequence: CASRSGTGYQPQHF. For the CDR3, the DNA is TGTGCCAGCAGATCCGGGACAGGTTATCAGCCCCAGCATTTT.

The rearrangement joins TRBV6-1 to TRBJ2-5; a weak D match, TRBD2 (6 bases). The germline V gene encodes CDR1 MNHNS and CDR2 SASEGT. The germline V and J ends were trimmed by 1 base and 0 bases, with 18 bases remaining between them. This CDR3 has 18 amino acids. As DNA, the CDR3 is TGTGCCAGCAGTGAAGGGGCGCGGGGTGATCTGAACCAAGAGACCCAGTACTTC. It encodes CASSEGARGDLNQETQYF.

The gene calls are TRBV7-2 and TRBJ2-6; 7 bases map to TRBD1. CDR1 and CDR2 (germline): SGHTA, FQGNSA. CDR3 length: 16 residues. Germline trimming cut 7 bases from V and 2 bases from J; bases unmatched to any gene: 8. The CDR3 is CASTPQGVPGANVLTF. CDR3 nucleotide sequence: TGTGCCAGCACCCCCCAGGGGGTTCCTGGGGCCAACGTCCTGACTTTC.

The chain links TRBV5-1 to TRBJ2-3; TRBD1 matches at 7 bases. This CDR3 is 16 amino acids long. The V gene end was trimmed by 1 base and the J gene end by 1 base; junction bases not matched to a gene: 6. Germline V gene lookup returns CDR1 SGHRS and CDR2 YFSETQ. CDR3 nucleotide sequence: TGCGCCAGCAGCTTGATCTGGGACAGCCGCACAGATACGCAGTATTTT. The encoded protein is CASSLIWDSRTDTQYF. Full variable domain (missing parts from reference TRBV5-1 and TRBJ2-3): KAGVTQTPRYLIKTRGQQVTLSCSPISGHRSVSWYQQTPGQGLQFLFEYFSETQRNKGNFPGRFSGRQFSNSRSEMNVSTLELGDSALYLCASSLIWDSRTDTQYFGPGTRLTVL.

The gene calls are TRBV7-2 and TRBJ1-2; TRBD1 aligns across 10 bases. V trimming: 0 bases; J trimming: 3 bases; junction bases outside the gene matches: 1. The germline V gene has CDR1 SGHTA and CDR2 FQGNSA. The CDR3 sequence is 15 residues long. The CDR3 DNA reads TGTGCCAGCAGCTTAGCTGGGACAGGGGACTATGGCTACACCTTC. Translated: CASSLAGTGDYGYTF. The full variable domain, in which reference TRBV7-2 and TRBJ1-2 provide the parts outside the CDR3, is GAGVSQSPSNKVTEKGKDVELRCDPISGHTALYWYRQSLGQGLEFLIYFQGNSAPDKSGLPSDRFSAERTGGSVSTLTIQRTQQEDSAVYLCASSLAGTGDYGYTFGSGTRLTVV.

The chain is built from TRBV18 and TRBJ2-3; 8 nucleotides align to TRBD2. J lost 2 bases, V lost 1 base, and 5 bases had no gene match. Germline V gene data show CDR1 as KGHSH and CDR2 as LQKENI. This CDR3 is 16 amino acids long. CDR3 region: CASSPQAGGSTDTQYF. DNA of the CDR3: TGTGCCAGCTCACCACAGGCGGGGGGTTCCACAGATACGCAGTATTTT. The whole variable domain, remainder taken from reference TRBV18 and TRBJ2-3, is NAGVMQNPRHLVRRRGQEARLRCSPMKGHSHVYWYRQLPEEGLKFMVYLQKENIIDESGMPKERFSAEFPKEGPSILRIQQVVRGDSAAYFCASSPQAGGSTDTQYFGPGTRLTVL.

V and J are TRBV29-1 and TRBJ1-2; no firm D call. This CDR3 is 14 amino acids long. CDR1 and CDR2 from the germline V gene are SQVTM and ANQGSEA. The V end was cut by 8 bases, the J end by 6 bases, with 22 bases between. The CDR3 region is CSLTRGYLYNGYTF. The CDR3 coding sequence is TGCAGCCTGACCCGAGGGTATCTGTATAATGGCTACACCTTC.

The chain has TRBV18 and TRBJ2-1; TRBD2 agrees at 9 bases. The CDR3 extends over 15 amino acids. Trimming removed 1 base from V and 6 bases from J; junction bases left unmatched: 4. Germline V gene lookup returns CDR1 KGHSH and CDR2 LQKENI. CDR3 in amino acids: CASSPQASGANEQFF. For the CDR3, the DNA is TGTGCCAGCTCACCACAAGCTAGCGGGGCCAATGAGCAGTTCTTC.

The CDR3 sequence: CASSYSARGNQPQHF. In nucleotides, the CDR3 is TGTGCCAGCAGTTACAGCGCCAGAGGCAATCAGCCCCAGCATTTT. The chain carries TRBV6-5 and TRBJ1-5; D is unresolved. The CDR3 contains 15 residues. Germline V gene sequence: CDR1 MNHEY, CDR2 SVGAGI. V was trimmed by 2 bases and J by 2 bases, leaving 10 bases between them.

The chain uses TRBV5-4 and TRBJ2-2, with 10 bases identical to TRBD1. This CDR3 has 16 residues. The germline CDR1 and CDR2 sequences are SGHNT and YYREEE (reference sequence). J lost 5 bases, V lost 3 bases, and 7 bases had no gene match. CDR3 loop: CASSSRTGGRTGELFF. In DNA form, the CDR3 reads TGTGCCAGCAGCTCAAGGACAGGGGGAAGAACCGGGGAGCTGTTTTTT.

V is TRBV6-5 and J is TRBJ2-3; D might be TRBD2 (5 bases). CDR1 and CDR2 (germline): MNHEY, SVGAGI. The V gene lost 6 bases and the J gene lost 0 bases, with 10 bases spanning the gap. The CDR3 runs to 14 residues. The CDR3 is CASSPAGSTDTQYF. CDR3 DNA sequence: TGTGCCAGCAGCCCGGCGGGTAGCACAGATACGCAGTATTTT.

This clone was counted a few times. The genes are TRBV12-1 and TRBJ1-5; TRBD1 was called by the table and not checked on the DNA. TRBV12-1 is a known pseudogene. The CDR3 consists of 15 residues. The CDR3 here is CASSGGQGGNQPQHF. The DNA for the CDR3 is TGTGCCAGCAGCGGGGGACAGGGTGGCAATCAGCCCCAGCATTTT.

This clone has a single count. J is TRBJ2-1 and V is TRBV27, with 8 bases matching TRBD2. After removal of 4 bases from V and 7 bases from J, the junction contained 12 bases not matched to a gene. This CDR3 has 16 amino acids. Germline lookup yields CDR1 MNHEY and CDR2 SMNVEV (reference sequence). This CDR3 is CASSWTSAGGRNEQFF. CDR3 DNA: TGTGCCAGCAGTTGGACGTCTGCGGGGGGTCGTAATGAGCAGTTCTTC.